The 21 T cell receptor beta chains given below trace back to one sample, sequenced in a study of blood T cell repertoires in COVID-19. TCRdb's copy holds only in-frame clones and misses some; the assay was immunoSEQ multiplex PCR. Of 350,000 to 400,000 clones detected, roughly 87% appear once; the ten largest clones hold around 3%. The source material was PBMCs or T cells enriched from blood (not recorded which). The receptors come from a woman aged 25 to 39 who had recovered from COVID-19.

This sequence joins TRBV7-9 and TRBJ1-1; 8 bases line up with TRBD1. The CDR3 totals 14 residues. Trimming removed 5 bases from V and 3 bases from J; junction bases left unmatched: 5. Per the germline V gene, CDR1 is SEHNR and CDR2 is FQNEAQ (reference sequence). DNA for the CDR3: TGTGCCAGCAGCCGCTCGACAGGGGACACTGAAGCTTTCTTT. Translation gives CASSRSTGDTEAFF.

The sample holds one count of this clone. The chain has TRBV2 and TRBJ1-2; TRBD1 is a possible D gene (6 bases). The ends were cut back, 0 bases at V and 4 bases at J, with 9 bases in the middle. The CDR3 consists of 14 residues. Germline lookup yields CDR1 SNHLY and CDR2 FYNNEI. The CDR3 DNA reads TGTGCCAGCAGTGAAGCGCGGACAGCCTATGGCTACACCTTC. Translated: CASSEARTAYGYTF.

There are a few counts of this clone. The CDR3 DNA sequence: TGCGCCAGCAGCCCAGGGGACAGGAGCTCCTACGAGCAGTACTTC. Amino acids: CASSPGDRSSYEQYF. The rearrangement joins TRBV5-1 to TRBJ2-7, with 8 bases fitting TRBD1. Germline V gene data show CDR1 as SGHRS and CDR2 as YFSETQ. J lost 0 bases, V lost 4 bases, and 6 bases had no gene match. The CDR3 consists of 15 residues.

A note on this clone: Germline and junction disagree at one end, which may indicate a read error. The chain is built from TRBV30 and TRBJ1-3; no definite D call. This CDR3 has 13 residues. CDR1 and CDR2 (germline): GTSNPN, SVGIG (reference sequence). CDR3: CAWRFPSGDTIYF. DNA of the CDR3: TGTGCCTGGAGGTTCCCTAGTGGAGACACCATATATTTT.

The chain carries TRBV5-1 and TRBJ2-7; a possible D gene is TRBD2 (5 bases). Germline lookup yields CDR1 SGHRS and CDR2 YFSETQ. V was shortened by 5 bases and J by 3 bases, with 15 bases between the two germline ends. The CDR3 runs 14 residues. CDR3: CASRASGSSYEQYF. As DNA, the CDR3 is TGCGCCAGCAGAGCTTCGGGGAGTAGCTACGAGCAGTACTTC.

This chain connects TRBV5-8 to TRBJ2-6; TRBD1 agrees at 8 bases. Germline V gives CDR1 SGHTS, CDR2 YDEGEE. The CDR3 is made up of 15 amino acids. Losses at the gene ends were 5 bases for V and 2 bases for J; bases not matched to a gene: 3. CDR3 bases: TGTGCCAGCAGTTACAGGGGGGCTGGGGCCAACGTCCTGACTTTC. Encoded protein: CASSYRGAGANVLTF.

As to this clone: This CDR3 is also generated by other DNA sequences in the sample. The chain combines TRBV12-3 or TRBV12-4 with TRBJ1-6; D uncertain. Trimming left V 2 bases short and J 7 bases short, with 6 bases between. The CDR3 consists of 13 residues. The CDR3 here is CASSLRQNSPLHF. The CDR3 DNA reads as TGTGCCAGCAGTTTACGACAAAATTCACCCCTCCACTTT.

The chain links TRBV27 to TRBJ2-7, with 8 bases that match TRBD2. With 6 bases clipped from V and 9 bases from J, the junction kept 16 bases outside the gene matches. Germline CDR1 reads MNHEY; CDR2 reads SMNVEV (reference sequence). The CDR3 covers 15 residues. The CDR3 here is CASSPLSGGAYVQYF. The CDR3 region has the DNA TGTGCCAGCAGCCCCCTATCCGGGGGGGCCTATGTGCAGTACTTC.

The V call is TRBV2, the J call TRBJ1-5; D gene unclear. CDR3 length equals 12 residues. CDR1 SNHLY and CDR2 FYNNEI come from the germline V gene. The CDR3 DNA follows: TGTGCGGGCGGGGATAGCAATCAGCCCCAGCATTTT. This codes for CAGGDSNQPQHF.

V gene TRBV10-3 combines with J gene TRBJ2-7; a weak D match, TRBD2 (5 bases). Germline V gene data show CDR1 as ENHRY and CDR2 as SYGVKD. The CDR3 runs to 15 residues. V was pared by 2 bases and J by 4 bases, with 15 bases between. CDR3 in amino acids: CAISEPHLEEYEQYF. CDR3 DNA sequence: TGTGCCATCAGTGAGCCCCACCTGGAGGAGTACGAGCAGTACTTC.

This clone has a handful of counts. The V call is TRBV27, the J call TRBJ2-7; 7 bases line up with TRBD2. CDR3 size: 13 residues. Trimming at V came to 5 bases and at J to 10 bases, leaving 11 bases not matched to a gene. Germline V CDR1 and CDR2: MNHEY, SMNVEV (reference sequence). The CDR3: CASSPIGLGEQYF. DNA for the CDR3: TGTGCCAGCAGTCCAATTGGACTAGGGGAACAGTACTTC.

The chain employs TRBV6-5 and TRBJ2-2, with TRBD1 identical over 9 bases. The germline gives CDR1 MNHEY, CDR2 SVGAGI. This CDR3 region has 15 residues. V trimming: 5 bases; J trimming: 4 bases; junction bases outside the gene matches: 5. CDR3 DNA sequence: TGTGCCAGCAGTCCGGGACAGGGCGTCACCGGGGAGCTGTTTTTT. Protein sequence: CASSPGQGVTGELFF.

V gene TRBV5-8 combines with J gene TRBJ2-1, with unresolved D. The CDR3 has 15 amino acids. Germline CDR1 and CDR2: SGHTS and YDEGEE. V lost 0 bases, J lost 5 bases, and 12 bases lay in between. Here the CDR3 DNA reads TGTGCCAGCAGCTTGGGGGCCTACATCGACAATGAGCAGTTCTTC. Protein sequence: CASSLGAYIDNEQFF.

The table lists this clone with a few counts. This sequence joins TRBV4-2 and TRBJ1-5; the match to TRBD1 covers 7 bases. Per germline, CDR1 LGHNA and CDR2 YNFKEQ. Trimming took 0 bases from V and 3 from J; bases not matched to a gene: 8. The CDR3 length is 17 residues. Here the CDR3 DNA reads TGTGCCAGCAGCCAAGATTTGCTGACAGGGAACAATCAGCCCCAGCATTTT. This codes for CASSQDLLTGNNQPQHF.

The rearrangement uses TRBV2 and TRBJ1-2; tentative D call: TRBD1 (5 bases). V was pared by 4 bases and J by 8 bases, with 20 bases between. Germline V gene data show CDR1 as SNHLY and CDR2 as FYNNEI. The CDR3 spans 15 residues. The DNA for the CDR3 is TGTGCCAGCAGTGGCCTGAGAGAGGGGAGGAAGGGCTACACCTTC. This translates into CASSGLREGRKGYTF. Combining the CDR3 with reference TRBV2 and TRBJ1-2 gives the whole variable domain EPEVTQTPSHQVTQMGQEVILRCVPISNHLYFYWYRQILGQKVEFLVSFYNNEISEKSEIFDDQFSVERPDGSNFTLKIRSTKLEDSAMYFCASSGLREGRKGYTFGSGTRLTVV.

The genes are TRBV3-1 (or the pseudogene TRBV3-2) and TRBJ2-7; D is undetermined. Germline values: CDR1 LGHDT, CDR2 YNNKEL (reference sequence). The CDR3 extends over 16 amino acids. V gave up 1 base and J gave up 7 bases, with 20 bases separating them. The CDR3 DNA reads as TGTGCCAGCAGCCAAGTCGCGAGCGCTTTCGCTTGGGAGCAGTACTTC. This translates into CASSQVASAFAWEQYF.

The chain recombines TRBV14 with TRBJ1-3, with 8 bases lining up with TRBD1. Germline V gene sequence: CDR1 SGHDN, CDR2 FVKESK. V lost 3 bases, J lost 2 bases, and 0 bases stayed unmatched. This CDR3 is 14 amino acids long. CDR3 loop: CASSQTGAGNTIYF. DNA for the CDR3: TGTGCCAGCAGCCAGACAGGGGCTGGAAACACCATATATTTT.

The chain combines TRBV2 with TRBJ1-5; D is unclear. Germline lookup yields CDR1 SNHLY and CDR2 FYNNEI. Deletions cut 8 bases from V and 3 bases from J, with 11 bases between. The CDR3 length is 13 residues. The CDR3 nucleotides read TGTGCCAGCCGAGCCAGGTTCAATCAGCCCCAGCATTTT. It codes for CASRARFNQPQHF.

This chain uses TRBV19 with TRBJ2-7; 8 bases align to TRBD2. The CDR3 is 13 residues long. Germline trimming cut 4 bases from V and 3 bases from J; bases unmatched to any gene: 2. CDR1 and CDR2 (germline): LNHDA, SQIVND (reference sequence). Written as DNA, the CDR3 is TGTGCCAGTAGTAGCGGGAGGTACTACGAGCAGTACTTC. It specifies CASSSGRYYEQYF.

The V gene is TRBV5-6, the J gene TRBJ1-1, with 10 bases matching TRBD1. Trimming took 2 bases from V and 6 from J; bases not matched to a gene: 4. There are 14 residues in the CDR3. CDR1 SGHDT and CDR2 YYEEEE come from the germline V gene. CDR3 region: CASSFDRGRPEAFF. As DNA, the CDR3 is TGTGCCAGCAGCTTTGACAGGGGGCGGCCTGAAGCTTTCTTT.

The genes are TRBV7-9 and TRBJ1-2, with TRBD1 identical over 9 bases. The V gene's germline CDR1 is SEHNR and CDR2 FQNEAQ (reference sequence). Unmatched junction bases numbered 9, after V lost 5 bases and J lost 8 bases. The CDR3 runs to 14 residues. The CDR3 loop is CASSKGQGGNGYTF. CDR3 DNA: TGTGCCAGCAGCAAGGGACAGGGTGGGAACGGCTACACCTTC. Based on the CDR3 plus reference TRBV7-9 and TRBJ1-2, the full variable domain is DTGVSQNPRHKITKRGQNVTFRCDPISEHNRLYWYRQTLGQGPEFLTYFQNEAQLEKSRLLSDRFSAERPKGSFSTLEIQRTEQGDSAMYLCASSKGQGGNGYTFGSGTRLTVV.